This T cell receptor beta chain was identified in a study of blood T cell repertoires in COVID-19. In the study overall: Acute and convalescent COVID-19 specimens originated in the United States, Italy and Spain. The cDNA or gDNA used as material had been derived from T cells, B-cell-depleted T cells, or PBMCs.

How the authors handled the data: How many nucleated cells were present was estimated from reference gene primer amplification. TCRdb keeps only in-frame clones here, not all; method: immunoSEQ multiplex PCR. V, J and clone size reflect that table, while D and trimming were determined from the DNA. The repertoire holds some 100,000 clones, with 86% as singletons. Specimen: peripheral blood. This sequence originates from a middle-aged man with acute or convalescent COVID-19.

The DNA for the CDR3 is TGTGCCAGCAGCTTTCCGGGTGCAACTAATGAAAAACTGTTTTTT. Amino acids: CASSFPGATNEKLFF. The J gene is TRBJ1-4, the V gene TRBV7-9; D is unresolved. Trimming left V 3 bases short and J 0 bases short, with 8 bases between. CDR1 and CDR2 from the germline V gene are SEHNR and FQNEAQ (reference sequence). This CDR3 has 15 amino acids.